This note documents a single TCR beta chain sequence. The target antigen is unknown. This record comes from a study of OX40 agonist ivuxolimab in advanced cancers. About the research overall: Patients' therapy was ivuxolimab, an antibody that acts as an agonist of OX40 (CD134). Enrollees could have had prior anti-PD-1, anti-PD-L1 or anti-CTLA-4 therapy, which about 40% had received.

Generated by immunoSEQ multiplex PCR, the TCRdb table keeps only in-frame clones and is missing some. The table shows roughly 26,000 clones, with roughly 90% occurring only once. V dropped 5 bases and J dropped 2 bases, with 10 bases sitting between them. Germline V gene lookup returns CDR1 LNHDA and CDR2 SQIVND (reference sequence). The CDR3 is 13 amino acids. Findings and limits, study-wide: At 0.1-3.0 mg/kg, partial responders had clonal expansion among the lowest observed.

This TCR was sampled from an adult with an advanced solid tumor such as melanoma, head and neck, liver or kidney cancer. Here the sequenced sample was CD4+ or CD8+ T cells sorted from blood, taken in a trial of the OX40 agonist ivuxolimab. The rearrangement joins TRBV19 to TRBJ2-7; no clear D. CDR3 sequence: CASSPGPTYEQYF. In nucleotides, the CDR3 is TGTGCCAGTAGTCCCGGACCTACCTACGAGCAGTACTTC.